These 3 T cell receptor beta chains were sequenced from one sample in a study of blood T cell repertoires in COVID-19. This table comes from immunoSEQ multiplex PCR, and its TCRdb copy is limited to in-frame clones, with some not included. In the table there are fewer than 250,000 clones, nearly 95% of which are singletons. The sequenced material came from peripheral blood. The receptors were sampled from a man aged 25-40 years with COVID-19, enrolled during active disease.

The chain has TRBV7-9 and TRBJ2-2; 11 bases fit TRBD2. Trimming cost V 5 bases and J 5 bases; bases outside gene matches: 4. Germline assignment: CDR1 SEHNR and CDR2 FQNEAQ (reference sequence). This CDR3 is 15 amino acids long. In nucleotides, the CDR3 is TGTGCCAGCAGCGGTAGCGGGGGGGATACCGGGGAGCTGTTTTTT. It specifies CASSGSGGDTGELFF. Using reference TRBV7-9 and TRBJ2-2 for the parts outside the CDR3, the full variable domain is DTGVSQNPRHKITKRGQNVTFRCDPISEHNRLYWYRQTLGQGPEFLTYFQNEAQLEKSRLLSDRFSAERPKGSFSTLEIQRTEQGDSAMYLCASSGSGGDTGELFFGEGSRLTVL.

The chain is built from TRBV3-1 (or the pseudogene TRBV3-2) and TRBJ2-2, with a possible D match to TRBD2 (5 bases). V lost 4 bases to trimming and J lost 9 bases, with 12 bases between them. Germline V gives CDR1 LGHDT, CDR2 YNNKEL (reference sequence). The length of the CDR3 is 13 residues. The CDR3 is CASSPQRNRELFF. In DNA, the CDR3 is TGTGCCAGCAGCCCCCAGCGGAATCGGGAGCTGTTTTTT.

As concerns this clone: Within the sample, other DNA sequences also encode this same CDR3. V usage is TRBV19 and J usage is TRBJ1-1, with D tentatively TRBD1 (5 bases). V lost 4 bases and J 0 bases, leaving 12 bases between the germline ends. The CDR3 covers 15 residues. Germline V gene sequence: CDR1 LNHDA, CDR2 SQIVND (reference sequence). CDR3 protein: CASSTQGAMNTEAFF. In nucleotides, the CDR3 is TGTGCCAGTAGTACCCAAGGGGCTATGAACACTGAAGCTTTCTTT.